The 19 T cell receptor beta chains below come from one sample, sequenced in a study of T cell changes during pregnancy in multiple sclerosis. The data were produced by immunoSEQ multiplex PCR, yet TCRdb's version contains in-frame clones alone and is incomplete. The table shows approximately 34,000 clones, with just over 90% occurring only once. The specimen was CD4+ T cells from peripheral blood mononuclear cells, collected after pregnancy. Receptors were obtained from a female donor with multiple sclerosis, enrolled in a pregnancy study.

The rearrangement joins TRBV19 to TRBJ2-1; 8 positions match TRBD1. The V gene's germline CDR1 is LNHDA and CDR2 SQIVND (reference sequence). J lost 6 bases, V lost 5 bases, and 15 bases had no gene match. This CDR3 has 17 residues. The CDR3 is CASSDDIGTGRINEQFF. The CDR3 DNA is TGTGCCAGTAGTGACGACATAGGGACAGGAAGAATCAATGAGCAGTTCTTC. Complete variable domain (other parts from reference TRBV19 and TRBJ2-1): DGGITQSPKYLFRKEGQNVTLSCEQNLNHDAMYWYRQDPGQGLRLIYYSQIVNDFQKGDIAEGYSVSREKKESFPLTVTSAQKNPTAFYLCASSDDIGTGRINEQFFGPGTRLTVL.

The chain links TRBV25-1 to TRBJ2-1; 8 bases are a match to TRBD1. The V gene's germline CDR1 is MGHDK and CDR2 SYGVNS. The V gene end was trimmed by 7 bases and the J gene end by 8 bases; junction bases not matched to a gene: 13. The CDR3 is 15 residues long. CDR3 protein: CASTRRAGGGYEQFF. Written as DNA, the CDR3 is TGTGCCAGCACCCGAAGGGCAGGGGGCGGGTATGAGCAGTTCTTC.

The chain combines TRBV7-2 with TRBJ1-5, with D maybe TRBD1 (6 bases). Between the trimmed V and J ends, which lost 4 bases and 7 bases, there was a span of 14 bases. The CDR3 has 14 amino acids. The germline V gene encodes CDR1 SGHTA and CDR2 FQGNSA. CDR3 sequence reads: CASSSQGGGQPQHF. The CDR3 nucleotides are TGTGCCAGCAGCTCACAGGGCGGGGGGCAGCCCCAGCATTTT.

This chain joins TRBV12-5 and TRBJ2-7; 7 bases fit TRBD1. CDR1 LGHNT and CDR2 FRNRAP come from the germline V gene. V gave up 3 bases and J gave up 6 bases; unmatched junction bases: 5. The CDR3 is 13 residues long. The CDR3 loop reads CASGLTGVTEQYF. The CDR3 nucleotides are TGTGCTAGTGGTTTAACAGGGGTGACCGAGCAGTACTTC. The full variable domain, in which reference TRBV12-5 and TRBJ2-7 provide the parts outside the CDR3, is DARVTQTPRHKVTEMGQEVTMRCQPILGHNTVFWYRQTMMQGLELLAYFRNRAPLDDSGMPKDRFSAEMPDATLATLKIQPSEPRDSAVYFCASGLTGVTEQYFGPGTRLTVT.

The chain links TRBV19 to TRBJ1-2, with D possibly TRBD1 on 6 matching bases. This CDR3 has 18 residues. Germline V gene lookup returns CDR1 LNHDA and CDR2 SQIVND (reference sequence). Trimming took 3 bases from V and 5 from J, leaving 25 bases between them. This chain's CDR3 is CASSISFGGHLNPYGYTF. CDR3 bases: TGTGCCAGTAGTATTTCATTTGGGGGACACCTGAACCCGTATGGCTACACCTTC. Full variable domain (rest looked up from reference TRBV19 and TRBJ1-2): DGGITQSPKYLFRKEGQNVTLSCEQNLNHDAMYWYRQDPGQGLRLIYYSQIVNDFQKGDIAEGYSVSREKKESFPLTVTSAQKNPTAFYLCASSISFGGHLNPYGYTFGSGTRLTVV.

CDR3 region: CASSLLRNTEAFF. CDR3 DNA sequence: TGTGCCAGCAGCTTACTCAGGAACACTGAAGCTTTCTTT. The chain recombines TRBV7-7 with TRBJ1-1; no clear D gene. The CDR3 consists of 13 residues. V was cut by 2 bases and J by 1 base, with 5 bases left in between. The germline CDR1 and CDR2 sequences are SSHAT and FNYEAQ (reference sequence).

The CDR3 DNA is TGTGCCAGCAGCTTCGGACTAACGTTACCCAATGAGCAGTTCTTC. Amino acid sequence: CASSFGLTLPNEQFF. The chain carries TRBV7-3 and TRBJ2-1, with a possible D match to TRBD2 (6 bases). The CDR3 runs to 15 residues. Trimming removed 3 bases from V and 6 bases from J, with 15 bases in between. The germline V gene has CDR1 SGHTA and CDR2 FQGTGA.

The chain uses TRBV4-2 and TRBJ2-1, with TRBD1 as a possible D gene (5 bases). The CDR3 sequence is 18 residues long. Trimming left V 0 bases short and J 4 bases short, with 19 bases between. The germline V gene has CDR1 LGHNA and CDR2 YNFKEQ. The CDR3: CASSQEGPGDSSYNEQFF. The CDR3 DNA sequence: TGTGCCAGCAGCCAAGAGGGCCCTGGAGACAGTTCATACAATGAGCAGTTCTTC.

The chain has TRBV29-1 and TRBJ2-7, with a possible D match to TRBD1 (6 bases). Germline values: CDR1 SQVTM, CDR2 ANQGSEA. The CDR3 contains 13 residues. Between the trimmed V and J ends, which lost 4 bases and 5 bases, there was a span of 15 bases. CDR3 in DNA: TGCAGCGTTGGACAGGCCATGATTAACGAGCAGTACTTC. This sequence encodes CSVGQAMINEQYF.

This chain uses TRBV7-2 with TRBJ1-2, with D perhaps TRBD1 (6 bases). This CDR3 region has 14 residues. Trimming removed 5 bases from V and 4 bases from J, with 14 bases in between. CDR1 and CDR2 (germline): SGHTA, FQGNSA. The CDR3 DNA is TGTGCCAGCAGCCCGGGGGGCCTCGGCTATGGCTACACCTTC. It translates to CASSPGGLGYGYTF.

The chain couples TRBV20-1 to TRBJ1-4; D gene ambiguous. The V end was cut by 3 bases, the J end by 7 bases, with 6 bases between. Per the germline V gene, CDR1 is DFQATT and CDR2 is SNEGSKA (reference sequence). The CDR3 loop spans 11 amino acids. The CDR3 sequence is CSASSVEKLFF. DNA for the CDR3: TGCAGTGCTAGCTCAGTTGAAAAACTGTTTTTT.

The chain joins TRBV28 to TRBJ2-7, with D tentatively TRBD1 (5 bases). V was shortened by 3 bases and J by 4 bases, with 7 bases between the two germline ends. The CDR3 has 12 residues. CDR1 and CDR2 from the germline V gene are MDHEN and SYDVKM. The CDR3 coding sequence is TGTGCCAGCAGTTTTTCAGGGTACGAGCAGTACTTC. Amino acid sequence: CASSFSGYEQYF.

The chain employs TRBV7-9 and TRBJ2-2; the match to TRBD1 covers 9 bases. Germline loops: CDR1 SEHNR, CDR2 FQNEAQ (reference sequence). This CDR3 has 15 residues. The J segment lost 0 bases and the V segment lost 4 bases, leaving 0 bases of the junction unmatched. In DNA form, the CDR3 reads TGTGCCAGCAGCTACAGGGGGCCGAACACCGGGGAGCTGTTTTTT. Residues: CASSYRGPNTGELFF.

The chain carries TRBV14 and TRBJ2-7, with 9 nucleotides matching TRBD1. Trimming at V came to 0 bases and at J to 5 bases, leaving 8 bases not matched to a gene. Germline CDR1 and CDR2: SGHDN and FVKESK. The CDR3 has 16 amino acids. CDR3 region: CASSQDLGTGYHEQYF. For the CDR3, the DNA is TGTGCCAGCAGCCAAGATTTAGGGACAGGGTACCACGAGCAGTACTTC.

The chain carries TRBV7-8 and TRBJ1-1; 8 bases map to TRBD1. CDR1 is SGHVS and CDR2 is FQNEAQ in the germline V gene. The length of the CDR3 is 14 residues. Losses at the gene ends were 3 bases for V and 7 bases for J; bases not matched to a gene: 7. CDR3 in DNA: TGTGCCAGCAGCTTCCCAGGGGGCGGGGGTGAAGCTTTCTTT. Protein product: CASSFPGGGGEAFF.

V gene TRBV15 combines with J gene TRBJ1-1; D is unresolved. This CDR3 is 18 amino acids long. Germline CDR1 reads LNHNV; CDR2 reads YYDKDF (reference sequence). V was shortened by 0 bases and J by 1 base, with 18 bases between the two germline ends. CDR3 sequence reads: CATSRDPGTWLSNTEAFF. The CDR3 DNA reads TGTGCCACCAGCAGAGATCCGGGAACCTGGCTCTCGAACACTGAAGCTTTCTTT.

This chain connects TRBV27 to TRBJ1-2; TRBD1 agrees at 8 bases. Trimming cost V 5 bases and J 2 bases; bases outside gene matches: 4. The CDR3 loop spans 14 amino acids. CDR1 MNHEY and CDR2 SMNVEV come from the germline V gene (reference sequence). This CDR3 reads CASSDRTGNYGYTF. CDR3 DNA: TGTGCCAGCAGTGACCGGACAGGGAACTATGGCTACACCTTC.

The chain combines TRBV19 with TRBJ2-7; the D is unclear. V gave up 3 bases and J gave up 5 bases, with 17 bases separating them. CDR3 length: 15 residues. Germline lookup yields CDR1 LNHDA and CDR2 SQIVND (reference sequence). Here the CDR3 reads CASSIVAPPEHEQYF. CDR3 sequence (DNA): TGTGCCAGTAGTATCGTAGCCCCTCCCGAGCACGAGCAGTACTTC.

This clone was seen just once. V is TRBV15 and J is TRBJ2-1, with 7 bases fitting TRBD1. Germline V CDR1 and CDR2: LNHNV, YYDKDF (reference sequence). The CDR3 is made up of 15 amino acids. With 0 bases clipped from V and 1 base from J, the junction kept 0 bases outside the gene matches. The CDR3 coding sequence is TGTGCCACCAGCAGAGACAGGGGGTCCTACAATGAGCAGTTCTTC. It is translated as CATSRDRGSYNEQFF.